This T cell receptor beta chain was recovered during a study of beta chain features in type 1 diabetes. Study findings and constraints: TCRB CDR3s from Type 1 diabetes patients were moderately but significantly shorter in all four CD4+ subsets.

Naive, central memory, regulatory and stem cell-like memory cells within the CD4+ compartment were sorted using CD45RO/CCR7/CD25/CD127/CD95/CD27. The CDR3 spans 14 residues. V was trimmed by 5 bases and J by 2 bases, leaving 7 bases between them. CDR1 is LNHDA, CDR2 SQIVND, per germline (reference sequence). A remark on this clone: The antigen is not known.

TCRB transcripts that were expressed got sequenced, as all of the isolated RNA had been reverse transcribed. The table came from immunoSEQ multiplex PCR; TCRdb's copy has only in-frame clones and leaves some out. The profile shows 600,000 to 700,000 clones, roughly an eighth of them singletons. Sequenced input: naive CD4+ T cells from blood. The clonotype originates from a man younger than 40 with type 1 diabetes. The chain joins TRBV19 to TRBJ2-6, with unresolved D. The CDR3 DNA follows: TGTGCCAGTAGTTTCATCCCTGGGGCCAACGTCCTGACTTTC. It codes for CASSFIPGANVLTF.